The clone carrying this TCR beta chain was seen just once. These data are taken from a study of technical replicates of blood from a few donors. Profiling relied on immunoSEQ multiplex PCR, and the TCRdb table lists in-frame clones only, not all of them. This table holds under 90,000 clones, 85% to 95% found once. The germline V and J ends were trimmed by 2 bases and 7 bases, with 11 bases remaining between them. The germline CDR1 and CDR2 sequences are GTSNPN and SVGIG (reference sequence). The CDR3 consists of 13 residues. The rearrangement joins TRBV30 to TRBJ1-4; D possibly corresponds to TRBD1 (6 bases). Sequences were obtained from T cells isolated from PBMCs. The TCR comes from a human donor in good health. This CDR3 reads CAWSLGQPEKLFF. Here the CDR3 DNA reads TGTGCCTGGAGTCTCGGACAGCCTGAAAAACTGTTTTTT.